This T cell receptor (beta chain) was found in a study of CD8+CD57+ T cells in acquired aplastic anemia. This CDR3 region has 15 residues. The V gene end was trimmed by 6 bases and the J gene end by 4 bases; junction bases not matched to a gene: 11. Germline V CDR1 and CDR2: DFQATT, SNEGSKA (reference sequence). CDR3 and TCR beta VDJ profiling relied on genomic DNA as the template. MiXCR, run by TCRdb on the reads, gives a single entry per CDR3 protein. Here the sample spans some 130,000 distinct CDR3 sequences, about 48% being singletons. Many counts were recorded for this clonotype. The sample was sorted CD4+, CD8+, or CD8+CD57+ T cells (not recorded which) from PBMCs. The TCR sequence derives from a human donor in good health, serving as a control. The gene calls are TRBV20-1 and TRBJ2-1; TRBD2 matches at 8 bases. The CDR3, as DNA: TGCAGTGCCCGCCGTCGGGGGGGGGGATACAATGAGCAGTTCTTC. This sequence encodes CSARRRGGGYNEQFF.